Below are 23 T cell receptor beta chains sequenced from a single sample in a study of blood T cell repertoires in COVID-19. Method: immunoSEQ multiplex PCR; TCRdb's copy keeps in-frame clones and lacks some. This sample has 95,000 to 150,000 clones, with roughly 85% found just once. The sample taken for sequencing was peripheral blood. These receptors came from a man aged 40-50 years with acute or convalescent COVID-19.

The J gene is TRBJ1-6, the V gene TRBV15, with D perhaps matching TRBD1 (6 bases). Per the germline V gene, CDR1 is LNHNV and CDR2 is YYDKDF (reference sequence). This CDR3 is 17 amino acids long. The V end was cut by 0 bases, the J end by 8 bases, with 17 bases between. The CDR3 spells CATSRDPPGEFYSPLHF. The CDR3 DNA reads as TGTGCCACCAGCAGAGATCCCCCAGGGGAGTTCTATTCACCCCTCCACTTT.

The rearrangement links TRBV5-5 to TRBJ1-3; the match to TRBD1 covers 9 bases. The CDR3 extends over 15 amino acids. Germline V gives CDR1 SGHKS, CDR2 YYEKEE (reference sequence). V was pared by 1 base and J by 3 bases, with 2 bases of the junction left unmatched. CDR3 sequence reads: CASSLTGGSGNTIYF. The CDR3 DNA reads as TGTGCCAGCAGCTTGACAGGGGGCAGTGGAAACACCATATATTTT.

This clone was counted a single time. The V and J genes are TRBV7-2 and TRBJ2-3; 12 bases map to TRBD2. Germline loops: CDR1 SGHTA, CDR2 FQGNSA. The CDR3 has 19 residues. J lost 5 bases, V lost 2 bases, and 14 bases had no gene match. The CDR3 nucleotides read TGTGCCAGCAGCTTATTTTCGGCGTTACTAGCGGGAGGTGTAGATACGCAGTATTTT. Translation gives CASSLFSALLAGGVDTQYF. The complete variable domain, with remaining parts taken from reference TRBV7-2 and TRBJ2-3, reads GAGVSQSPSNKVTEKGKDVELRCDPISGHTALYWYRQSLGQGLEFLIYFQGNSAPDKSGLPSDRFSAERTGGSVSTLTIQRTQQEDSAVYLCASSLFSALLAGGVDTQYFGPGTRLTVL.

V is TRBV12-5 and J is TRBJ1-4, with TRBD1 identical over 8 bases. The V segment lost 3 bases and the J segment 5 bases; nucleotides outside the gene matches: 5. Germline lookup yields CDR1 LGHNT and CDR2 FRNRAP. This CDR3 is built from 15 residues. The CDR3 is CASGFRTGSNEKLFF. The CDR3 nucleotides read TGTGCTAGTGGTTTCCGGACAGGGTCAAATGAAAAACTGTTTTTT.

V is TRBV29-1 and J is TRBJ1-1; 9 bases are a match to TRBD1. From germline, CDR1 is SQVTM and CDR2 ANQGSEA. J gave up 4 bases and V 6 bases, and 12 bases lay outside the gene matches. This CDR3 has 15 residues. The CDR3 protein is CSVGTGSVFGTEAFF. CDR3 DNA sequence: TGCAGCGTGGGGACAGGGTCGGTTTTTGGCACTGAAGCTTTCTTT.

A note on this clone: This same CDR3 is encoded by further DNA sequences in the sample. This chain joins TRBV5-1 and TRBJ1-5; 7 positions match TRBD1. This CDR3 has 15 residues. Germline values: CDR1 SGHRS, CDR2 YFSETQ. The junction had 1 base not matched to a gene; V was cut back by 0 bases and J by 1 base. CDR3 DNA: TGCGCCAGCAGCTTGGCAGGGGGGAGCAATCAGCCCCAGCATTTT. Protein sequence: CASSLAGGSNQPQHF.

The chain joins TRBV18 to TRBJ1-5; D is unresolved. CDR3 length: 14 residues. Trimming cost V 2 bases and J 3 bases, with 8 bases left between them. The germline V gene has CDR1 KGHSH and CDR2 LQKENI. As DNA, the CDR3 is TGTGCCAGCTCACCAACGGGGAACAATCAGCCCCAGCATTTT. It encodes CASSPTGNNQPQHF.

The chain employs TRBV2 and TRBJ2-2; 11 bases match TRBD2. J was trimmed by 1 base and V by 6 bases; bases with no gene match: 4. There are 16 residues in the CDR3. The germline CDR1 and CDR2 sequences are SNHLY and FYNNEI. CDR3 in amino acids: CASRDLAGGNTGELFF. The CDR3, as DNA: TGTGCCAGCAGAGACCTAGCGGGGGGGAACACCGGGGAGCTGTTTTTT.

This clone was counted a single time. The chain has TRBV18 and TRBJ1-6; D not certain. Looked up from germline, CDR1 is KGHSH and CDR2 is LQKENI. V lost 3 bases and J 9 bases, leaving 12 bases between the germline ends. The CDR3 contains 14 residues. CDR3 residues: CASSPGSRGSPLHF. The DNA of the CDR3 is TGTGCCAGCTCACCCGGGTCCCGGGGTTCACCCCTCCACTTT.

The J gene is TRBJ2-3, the V gene TRBV27; 13 nucleotides match TRBD2. V lost 10 bases to trimming and J lost 4 bases; unmatched junction nucleotides: 5. CDR3 length equals 14 residues. CDR1 and CDR2 from the germline V gene are MNHEY and SMNVEV (reference sequence). DNA for the CDR3: TGTGCCACAGGACTAGCGGGAGCTCCAGATACGCAGTATTTT. Its translation is CATGLAGAPDTQYF.

This chain joins TRBV5-1 and TRBJ2-7; D possibly corresponds to TRBD1 (5 bases). This CDR3 contains 14 residues. Trimming stripped 2 bases from V and 0 bases from J, with 9 bases between. Germline assignment: CDR1 SGHRS and CDR2 YFSETQ. The CDR3 DNA is TGCGCCAGCAGCTTACAGGCCCACTCCTACGAGCAGTACTTC. This sequence encodes CASSLQAHSYEQYF. Variable domain in full (rest from reference TRBV5-1 and TRBJ2-7): KAGVTQTPRYLIKTRGQQVTLSCSPISGHRSVSWYQQTPGQGLQFLFEYFSETQRNKGNFPGRFSGRQFSNSRSEMNVSTLELGDSALYLCASSLQAHSYEQYFGPGTRLTVT.

The chain joins TRBV7-3 to TRBJ2-6, with 7 nucleotides matching TRBD1. CDR3 length: 19 residues. CDR1 is SGHTA, CDR2 FQGTGA, per germline. V was pared by 0 bases and J by 0 bases, with 8 bases of the junction left unmatched. As DNA, the CDR3 is TGTGCCAGCAGCTTAACGCCGGGACAGTTCGACTCTGGGGCCAACGTCCTGACTTTC. Its protein product is CASSLTPGQFDSGANVLTF.

The rearrangement joins TRBV7-2 to TRBJ1-2, with 9 bases aligning to TRBD1. Trimming cost V 5 bases and J 5 bases; bases outside gene matches: 3. This CDR3 has 13 amino acids. CDR1 and CDR2 (germline): SGHTA, FQGNSA. The CDR3 DNA reads TGTGCCAGCAGCATAGGACAGGGGTATGGCTACACCTTC. Its translation is CASSIGQGYGYTF.

The chain uses TRBV24-1 and TRBJ2-1, with D unclear. V lost 3 bases, J lost 7 bases, and 9 bases lay in between. The CDR3 extends over 13 amino acids. Germline values: CDR1 KGHDR, CDR2 SFDVKD. CDR3 sequence: CATSDTLMNEQFF. CDR3 nucleotides: TGTGCCACCAGTGATACCCTAATGAATGAGCAGTTCTTC.

The CDR3 region is CAWSVGGPYGYTF. The CDR3 DNA sequence: TGTGCCTGGAGTGTGGGGGGACCCTATGGCTACACCTTC. The chain couples TRBV30 to TRBJ1-2; possible D gene TRBD1, 5 bases. Germline CDR1 and CDR2: GTSNPN and SVGIG (reference sequence). This CDR3 has 13 amino acids. With 0 bases removed from V and 4 bases from J, the gap between germline ends came to 9 bases.

The rearrangement uses TRBV19 and TRBJ1-1; D is unresolved. Per the germline V gene, CDR1 is LNHDA and CDR2 is SQIVND (reference sequence). The V end lost 8 bases, the J end lost 1 base, and 11 bases lay between the germline ends. CDR3 length equals 13 residues. CDR3 nucleotide sequence: TGTGCCAGTGAACAACAGCAGAACACTGAAGCTTTCTTT. Its protein product is CASEQQQNTEAFF.

The chain carries TRBV9 and TRBJ1-6; TRBD1 matches 7 bases. The CDR3 has 14 amino acids. Germline V gene data show CDR1 as SGDLS and CDR2 as YYNGEE. J lost 10 bases, V lost 3 bases, and 7 bases had no gene match. Here the CDR3 DNA reads TGTGCCAGCAGCGATGGACGCAGGGGGTCACCCCTCCACTTT. This codes for CASSDGRRGSPLHF.

This CDR3 is CASSLDVRGEQYF. The CDR3, as DNA: TGTGCCAGCAGCTTGGATGTCAGGGGCGAGCAGTACTTC. This chain joins TRBV5-6 and TRBJ2-7; tentative D call: TRBD1 (6 bases). Germline V gives CDR1 SGHDT, CDR2 YYEEEE. Trimming shortened V by 0 bases and J by 6 bases, and 10 bases separated the two germline ends. This CDR3 is built from 13 residues.

CDR3 DNA sequence: TGTGCCAGCAGTTCCTGGGGACTCATAGCCAAAAACATTCAGTACTTC. Translating gives CASSSWGLIAKNIQYF. This chain links TRBV5-6 with TRBJ2-4, with D maybe TRBD2 (6 bases). Germline V CDR1 and CDR2: SGHDT, YYEEEE. The CDR3 is 16 amino acids. V lost 5 bases and J lost 0, with 15 bases in between.

This clone was recorded only once. The chain has TRBV19 and TRBJ1-1; D perhaps matches TRBD1 (5 bases). This CDR3 contains 14 residues. Trimming shortened V by 1 base and J by 5 bases, and 11 bases separated the two germline ends. Germline lookup yields CDR1 LNHDA and CDR2 SQIVND (reference sequence). This chain's CDR3 is CASSIGGSRTEAFF. CDR3 nucleotide sequence: TGTGCCAGTAGTATAGGGGGCTCGAGGACTGAAGCTTTCTTT.

This sequence joins TRBV11-2 and TRBJ2-2; 7 bases match TRBD2. After removal of 0 bases from V and 1 base from J, the junction contained 5 bases not matched to a gene. The CDR3 runs 17 residues. Germline V CDR1 and CDR2: SGHAT, FQNNGV. The CDR3 reads CASSLDRSGRNTGELFF. The CDR3 region has the DNA TGTGCCAGCAGCTTAGATCGTAGCGGGCGGAACACCGGGGAGCTGTTTTTT.

The rearrangement links TRBV3-1 (or the pseudogene TRBV3-2) to TRBJ2-1, with TRBD2 as a possible D gene (6 bases). V was pared by 1 base and J by 8 bases, with 9 bases between. Germline loops: CDR1 LGHDT, CDR2 YNNKEL (reference sequence). The CDR3 extends over 13 amino acids. The CDR3 DNA follows: TGTGCCAGCAGCCAAGGGGGGAGGCATGAGCAGTTCTTC. Residues: CASSQGGRHEQFF.

The chain links TRBV5-8 to TRBJ2-7; the D gene is possibly TRBD2 (7 bases). The CDR3 has 15 amino acids. Deletions cut 3 bases from V and 4 bases from J, with 17 bases between. Germline V gene lookup returns CDR1 SGHTS and CDR2 YDEGEE. The CDR3 DNA reads TGTGCCAGCAGCTATGGGGGGGCGGTCGGGTACGAGCAGTACTTC. This codes for CASSYGGAVGYEQYF.